This TCR beta chain was captured in a study of human T cells and chemical hapten exposure. Study-wide results and limits: All donors were alopecia patients, so their immunity may differ from that of healthy people. Following DPC sensitization, TCRs present above 1 in 1000 frequency showed no change.

This clonotype showed up many times. Its antigen is unidentified. Time point reported: pre-sensitization, week 0. Treatment: therapeutic diphenylcyclopropenone sensitization with weekly scalp DPC. Alopecia patients, 18 to 70 years old and DPC-suitable, served as donors. Each cDNA molecule in the library carried unique molecular identifiers. In TCRdb, the RACE reads were re-called with MiXCR into one record per CDR3 protein. The sample comprises about 70,000 distinct CDR3 sequences, about a tenth of which are singletons, and roughly 5.3% rests with the top ten. This CDR3 has 13 amino acids. Trimming took 3 bases from V and 6 from J; bases not matched to a gene: 3. The V gene's germline CDR1 is KGHSH and CDR2 LQKENI.

The TCR was taken from a woman aged 50 to 60 with alopecia areata. Some clones in this sample may be carry-over from other donors' samples. The V and J genes are TRBV18 and TRBJ1-2; 8 bases match TRBD1. The specimen was whole blood, collected in connection with sensitization to the hapten diphenylcyclopropenone (DPC). The CDR3: CASSPYRGDGYTF. The CDR3 DNA follows: TGTGCCAGCTCACCGTACAGGGGGGATGGCTACACCTTC.